One and the same sample provided the 20 T cell receptor beta chains below, sequenced in a study of T cell responses to AZD1222 COVID-19 vaccine. The data were produced by immunoSEQ multiplex PCR, yet TCRdb's version contains in-frame clones alone and is incomplete. The table records over 120,000 clones, 93% of them present only once. This specimen was peripheral blood, taken on day 0 of AZD1222 vaccination. These receptors came from an adult in good health.

The gene calls are TRBV27 and TRBJ2-3, with D possibly TRBD2 on 6 matching bases. The CDR3 is 17 residues long. Trimming took 7 bases from V and 0 from J, leaving 20 bases between them. Germline V lookup: CDR1 MNHEY, CDR2 SMNVEV (reference sequence). The DNA of the CDR3 is TGTGCCAGCAATCCCGACCAGGAGGGCCAAAGCACAGATACGCAGTATTTT. This translates into CASNPDQEGQSTDTQYF.

CDR3 residues: CASSIPRDGKHQETQYF. For the CDR3, the DNA is TGTGCCAGTAGTATTCCTCGGGACGGAAAACACCAAGAGACCCAGTACTTC. This chain connects TRBV19 to TRBJ2-5, with D perhaps TRBD1 or TRBD2 (5 bases each). The CDR3 runs 17 residues. The V and J ends lost 3 bases and 0 bases respectively, with 17 bases between them. The germline gives CDR1 LNHDA, CDR2 SQIVND (reference sequence).

V is TRBV5-1 and J is TRBJ1-6; D is perhaps TRBD1 (5 bases). CDR1 and CDR2 from the germline V gene are SGHRS and YFSETQ. The CDR3 totals 13 residues. V was cut by 0 bases and J by 16 bases, with 14 bases left in between. CDR3 region: CASSLDGGALLHF. The CDR3 DNA reads as TGCGCCAGCAGCTTGGACGGGGGAGCCTTACTCCACTTT.

In DNA, the CDR3 is TGTGCCAGCAGTTTGAGCCAGTTTAATGAAAAACTGTTTTTT. It yields the protein CASSLSQFNEKLFF. The chain joins TRBV27 to TRBJ1-4, with D hard to call. Deletions cut 3 bases from V and 4 bases from J, with 9 bases between. The length of the CDR3 is 14 residues. Germline values: CDR1 MNHEY, CDR2 SMNVEV (reference sequence).

This chain connects TRBV12-3 or TRBV12-4 to TRBJ1-5; no clear D. V lost 2 bases and J 6 bases, leaving 5 bases between the germline ends. CDR3 length equals 12 residues. CDR3 amino acids: CASSLNSQPQHF. The CDR3 coding sequence is TGTGCCAGCAGTTTAAATAGTCAGCCCCAGCATTTT.

This chain uses TRBV30 with TRBJ2-7; the match to TRBD2 covers 12 bases. Per the germline V gene, CDR1 is GTSNPN and CDR2 is SVGIG (reference sequence). J gave up 5 bases and V 3 bases, and 2 bases lay outside the gene matches. There are 13 residues in the CDR3. The CDR3 here is CAWRRLAGDEQYF. CDR3 coding DNA: TGTGCCTGGAGACGACTAGCGGGAGACGAGCAGTACTTC. Combining the CDR3 with reference TRBV30 and TRBJ2-7 gives the whole variable domain SQTIHQWPATLVQPVGSPLSLECTVEGTSNPNLYWYRQAAGRGLQLLFYSVGIGQISSEVPQNLSASRPQDRQFILSSKKLLLSDSGFYLCAWRRLAGDEQYFGPGTRLTVT.

The rearrangement uses TRBV7-8 and TRBJ2-1; D unresolved. Germline CDR1 is SGHVS and CDR2 is FQNEAQ. Trimming removed 2 bases at V and 6 bases at J, with 2 bases between. CDR3 size: 11 residues. This CDR3 is CASSLINEQFF. The CDR3 DNA reads as TGTGCCAGCAGCTTAATCAATGAGCAGTTCTTC.

V gene TRBV5-1 combines with J gene TRBJ2-2, with D tentatively TRBD2 (6 bases). V was shortened by 1 base and J by 7 bases, with 8 bases between the two germline ends. This CDR3 spans 13 amino acids. Germline CDR1 reads SGHRS; CDR2 reads YFSETQ. CDR3 nucleotides: TGCGCCAGCAGCTTGTTGGACTACGGGGAGCTGTTTTTT. As protein: CASSLLDYGELFF.

This clone was picked up one time. The genes are TRBV12-5 and TRBJ2-1, with 8 nucleotides matching TRBD2. This CDR3 contains 20 residues. With V trimmed by 5 bases and J by 0 bases, 18 bases remained unmatched. Germline V gene data show CDR1 as LGHNT and CDR2 as FRNRAP. The CDR3 sequence: CASGLPADFSGTSSYNEQFF. The CDR3 DNA sequence: TGTGCTAGTGGTCTACCGGCAGACTTTAGCGGGACAAGCTCCTACAATGAGCAGTTCTTC.

This clone was observed a single time. The chain uses TRBV5-1 and TRBJ2-4, with 8 bases that match TRBD1. Germline loops: CDR1 SGHRS, CDR2 YFSETQ. CDR3 length: 17 amino acids. The junction had 6 bases not matched to a gene; V was cut back by 1 base and J by 0 bases. The CDR3 region is CASSLRQGNLAKNIQYF. In nucleotides, the CDR3 is TGCGCCAGCAGCTTGAGACAGGGGAATTTAGCCAAAAACATTCAGTACTTC.

The J gene is TRBJ1-4, the V gene TRBV27, with D tentatively TRBD1 (6 bases). In germline, CDR1 is MNHEY, CDR2 SMNVEV (reference sequence). Trimming stripped 3 bases from V and 7 bases from J, with 18 bases between. The CDR3 totals 16 residues. CDR3 sequence reads: CASSFSRGEVIEKLFF. CDR3 sequence (DNA): TGTGCCAGCAGTTTTTCAAGGGGGGAAGTGATTGAAAAACTGTTTTTT.

The gene calls are TRBV5-1 and TRBJ2-3; D is perhaps TRBD1 (6 bases). Trimming shortened V by 4 bases and J by 4 bases, and 13 bases separated the two germline ends. CDR1 is SGHRS and CDR2 is YFSETQ in the germline V gene. The CDR3 runs 14 residues. CDR3 sequence: CASSPGTTPDTQYF. For the CDR3, the DNA is TGCGCCAGCAGCCCAGGGACAACCCCAGATACGCAGTATTTT.

The chain couples TRBV7-8 to TRBJ2-6; D not resolved. Germline V gives CDR1 SGHVS, CDR2 FQNEAQ. Trimming cost V 5 bases and J 2 bases, with 10 bases left between them. The CDR3 sequence is 15 residues long. In DNA form, the CDR3 reads TGTGCCAGCAGCCTGTTAGAAGCTGGGGCCAACGTCCTGACTTTC. This encodes CASSLLEAGANVLTF.

The V call is TRBV19, the J call TRBJ1-4; no clear D gene. The CDR3 sequence is 16 residues long. V lost 5 bases to trimming and J lost 2 bases, with 15 bases between them. Germline assignment: CDR1 LNHDA and CDR2 SQIVND (reference sequence). This CDR3 is CASSGRGARTNEKLFF. The DNA of the CDR3 is TGTGCCAGTAGTGGAAGAGGAGCGAGGACTAATGAAAAACTGTTTTTT.

The chain employs TRBV9 and TRBJ2-2; TRBD2 aligns across 14 bases. The CDR3 has 19 amino acids. The V segment lost 4 bases and the J segment 5 bases; nucleotides outside the gene matches: 13. CDR1 is SGDLS, CDR2 YYNGEE, per germline. The DNA of the CDR3 is TGTGCCAGCAGCCTCCAAATGCCGGGACTAGCGGGAGCGACCGGGGAGCTGTTTTTT. It is translated as CASSLQMPGLAGATGELFF. Based on the CDR3 plus reference TRBV9 and TRBJ2-2, the full variable domain is DSGVTQTPKHLITATGQRVTLRCSPRSGDLSVYWYQQSLDQGLQFLIQYYNGEERAKGNILERFSAQQFPDLHSELNLSSLELGDSALYFCASSLQMPGLAGATGELFFGEGSRLTVL.

The CDR3 nucleotides are TGTGCCAGCAGCCAAGATTTGAATAGCGGGAGGGGGGATACGCAGTATTTT. It encodes CASSQDLNSGRGDTQYF. The chain couples TRBV3-1 (or the pseudogene TRBV3-2) to TRBJ2-3; TRBD2 matches at 11 bases. The ends lost 0 bases at V and 6 bases at J; junction bases unmatched: 8. The length of the CDR3 is 17 residues. Germline V gene data show CDR1 as LGHDT and CDR2 as YNNKEL (reference sequence).

The count of this clone is one. The rearrangement links TRBV20-1 to TRBJ2-3; D not certain. Germline values: CDR1 DFQATT, CDR2 SNEGSKA (reference sequence). This CDR3 is built from 11 residues. Between the trimmed V and J ends, which lost 2 bases and 2 bases, there was a span of 2 bases. The CDR3 here is CSARHTDTQYF. As DNA, the CDR3 is TGCAGTGCTAGACACACAGATACGCAGTATTTT.

This clone turned up a few times. V gene TRBV27 combines with J gene TRBJ2-1; 8 bases fit TRBD2. V lost 4 bases, J lost 2 bases, and 7 bases stayed unmatched. CDR3 length: 16 residues. Germline assignment: CDR1 MNHEY and CDR2 SMNVEV (reference sequence). Here the CDR3 reads CASSSLAGSPYNEQFF. In DNA, the CDR3 is TGTGCCAGCAGTTCCTTAGCGGGGTCCCCCTACAATGAGCAGTTCTTC.

V gene TRBV19 combines with J gene TRBJ1-1, with D maybe TRBD1 (5 bases). This CDR3 contains 14 residues. The germline CDR1 and CDR2 sequences are LNHDA and SQIVND (reference sequence). The V end lost 6 bases, the J end lost 4 bases, and 15 bases lay between the germline ends. This chain's CDR3 is CASSTLRAGTEAFF. The DNA for the CDR3 is TGTGCCAGTAGCACACTCAGGGCGGGCACTGAAGCTTTCTTT.

In its sample, this clone was seen once. V is TRBV13 and J is TRBJ1-2; D is undetermined. The CDR3 runs 14 residues. Trimming left V 5 bases short and J 7 bases short, with 17 bases between. Germline CDR1 and CDR2: PRHDT and FYEKMQ (reference sequence). CDR3 bases: TGTGCCAGCAGCCCCCACGACGGGATTCCTGGCTACACCTTC. Translation: CASSPHDGIPGYTF.